What follows is one T cell receptor (beta chain) and its context. It was with 60 Vbeta and 13 Jbeta primers that the PCR ran. Libraries were prepared by immunoSEQ multiplex PCR; TCRdb keeps only in-frame clonotypes and omits some of them. The sample has about 120,000 clones, roughly 70% seen once; the top ten hold more than 3.5%. Losses at the gene ends were 5 bases for V and 1 base for J; bases not matched to a gene: 8. Germline lookup yields CDR1 SNHLY and CDR2 FYNNEI. This CDR3 is built from 17 residues. The data belong to a study of cytomegalovirus exposure and HLA in healthy donors. The chain joins TRBV2 to TRBJ1-6, with TRBD1 matching over 7 bases. Sequencing input: PBMCs. This sequence was found in a woman aged 35 to 49 in good health and CMV-seropositive. The chain's CDR3 is CASSRQGRKSYNSPLHF. The DNA of the CDR3 is TGTGCCAGCAGTCGACAGGGTAGAAAGTCCTATAATTCACCCCTCCACTTT.